The clone carrying this T cell receptor (beta chain) appeared many times. Its cognate antigen is unknown. Each CDR3 protein gets one entry after TCRdb re-called the RT-PCR reads with MiXCR. The data contain over 400,000 distinct CDR3 sequences, roughly 9.7% of them singletons. Trimming left V 3 bases short and J 2 bases short, with 10 bases between. The CDR3 totals 14 residues. CDR1 is SEHNR and CDR2 is FQNEAQ in the germline V gene (reference sequence). The entry originates in a study of response to subunit inactivated influenza vaccine. The study's findings and limits: Each seasonal influenza vaccination recruits few new T cells, the authors suggested.

This sequence originates from a man between 45 and 60 years old who received an inactivated influenza vaccine. The chain employs TRBV7-9 and TRBJ1-2; a weak D match, TRBD1 (6 bases). This material consisted of PBMCs from blood, taken 45 days after vaccination. The CDR3 DNA is TGTGCCAGCAGCTTTGTCAGGGGAAACTATGGCTACACCTTC. It is translated as CASSFVRGNYGYTF.